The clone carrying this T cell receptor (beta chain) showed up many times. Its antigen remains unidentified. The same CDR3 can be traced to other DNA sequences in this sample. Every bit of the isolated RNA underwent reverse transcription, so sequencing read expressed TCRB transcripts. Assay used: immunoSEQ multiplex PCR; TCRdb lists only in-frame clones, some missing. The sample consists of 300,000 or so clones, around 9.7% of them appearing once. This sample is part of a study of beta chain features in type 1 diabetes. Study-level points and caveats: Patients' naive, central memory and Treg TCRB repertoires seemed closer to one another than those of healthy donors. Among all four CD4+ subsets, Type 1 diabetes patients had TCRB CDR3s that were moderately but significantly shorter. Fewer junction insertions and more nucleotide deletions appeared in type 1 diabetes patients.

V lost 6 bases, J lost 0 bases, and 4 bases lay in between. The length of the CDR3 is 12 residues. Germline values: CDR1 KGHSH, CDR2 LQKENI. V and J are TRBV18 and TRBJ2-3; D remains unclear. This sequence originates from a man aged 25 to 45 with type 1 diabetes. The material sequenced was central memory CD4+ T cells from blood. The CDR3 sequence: CASSLSTDTQYF. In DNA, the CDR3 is TGTGCCAGCTCCCTCAGCACAGATACGCAGTATTTT.